The clone carrying this T cell receptor beta chain was observed a handful of times. Its antigen is still unknown. Genes and germline come from the mouse. The CDR3 extends 1 residue past the end of the read, so its final part is completed from the germline J gene. This table comes from immunoSEQ multiplex PCR, and its TCRdb copy is limited to in-frame clones, with some not included. The repertoire has about 2,000 clones, 45% to 55% of them found once; the top ten carry roughly 28%. The sample belongs to a study of tissue T cells after allogeneic stem cell transplantation. Per germline, CDR1 LGHNA and CDR2 YNLKQL (reference sequence). This CDR3 has 15 residues. The ends lost 0 bases at V and 2 bases at J; junction bases unmatched: 3. General study findings and limits: Anatomically similar tissues had similar TCR repertoires within each patient. Few T cell clones were shared across patients, but motif clusters showed tissue-specific shared signatures.

Documented time point: mouse harvest day 14 after allogeneic transplant. Tail vein injection delivered 10^7 T-cell-depleted bone marrow cells and 10^6 splenic CD5+ T cells. The origin of this receptor is a female BALB/c mouse given C57BL/6 T cells with graft-versus-host disease after an allogeneic hematopoietic cell transplant. The rearrangement links TRBV5 to TRBJ2-7, with 8 bases identical to TRBD2. The sequenced sample consisted of gut tissue. CDR3: CASSQDPGGPYEQYF. Incomplete CDR3 DNA: TGTGCCAGCAGCCAAGACCCTGGGGGGCCCTATGAACAGTAC.